Many counts were recorded for the clone carrying this TCR beta chain. V was clipped by 0 bases and J by 1 base, with 14 bases between them. CDR1 and CDR2 (germline): SGHRS, YFSETQ. This CDR3 spans 16 amino acids. During its preparation, the TCRbeta library received unique molecular identifiers. Each CDR3 protein gets one entry after TCRdb re-called the PCR reads with MiXCR. The profile shows about 230,000 distinct CDR3 sequences, 9.7% of them singletons. This entry comes from a study of T-cell reconstitution after alpha-beta-depleted transplantation in children. This sequence originates from a human donor who donated a stem cell graft to a child with SCID. The chain employs TRBV5-1 and TRBJ2-7; D is ambiguous. Sample: PBMCs from the stem cell graft donor, taken from the stem cell graft. CDR3 bases: TGCGCCAGCAGCTTGGTCCCGGGCTTTGTTTCCTACGAGCAGTACTTC. Translated, it gives CASSLVPGFVSYEQYF. The whole variable domain, remainder taken from reference TRBV5-1 and TRBJ2-7, is KAGVTQTPRYLIKTRGQQVTLSCSPISGHRSVSWYQQTPGQGLQFLFEYFSETQRNKGNFPGRFSGRQFSNSRSEMNVSTLELGDSALYLCASSLVPGFVSYEQYFGPGTRLTVT.